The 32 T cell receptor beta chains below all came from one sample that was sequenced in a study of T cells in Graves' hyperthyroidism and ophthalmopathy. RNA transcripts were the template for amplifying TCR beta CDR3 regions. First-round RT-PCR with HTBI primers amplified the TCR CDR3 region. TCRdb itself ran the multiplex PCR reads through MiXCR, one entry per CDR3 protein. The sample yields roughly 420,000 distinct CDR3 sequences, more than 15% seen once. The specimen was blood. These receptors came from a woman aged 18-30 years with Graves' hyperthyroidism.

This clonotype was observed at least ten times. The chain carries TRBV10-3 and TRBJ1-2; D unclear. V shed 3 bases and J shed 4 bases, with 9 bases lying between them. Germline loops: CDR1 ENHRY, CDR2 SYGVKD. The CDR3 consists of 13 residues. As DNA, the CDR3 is TGTGCCATCAGTGACCGAGAGAGCTATGGCTACACCTTC. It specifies CAISDRESYGYTF.

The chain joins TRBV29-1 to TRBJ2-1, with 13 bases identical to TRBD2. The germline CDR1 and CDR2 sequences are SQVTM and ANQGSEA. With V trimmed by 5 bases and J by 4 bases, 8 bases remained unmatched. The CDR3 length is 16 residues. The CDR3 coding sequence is TGCAGCGTTCGAGGACTAGCGGGAGTTATGTACAATGAGCAGTTCTTC. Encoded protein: CSVRGLAGVMYNEQFF.

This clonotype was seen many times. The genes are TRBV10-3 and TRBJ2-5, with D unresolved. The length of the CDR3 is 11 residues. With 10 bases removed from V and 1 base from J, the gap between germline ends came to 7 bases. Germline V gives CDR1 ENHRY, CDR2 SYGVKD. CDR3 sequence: CATLLQETQYF. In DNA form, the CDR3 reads TGTGCCACTCTCCTCCAAGAGACCCAGTACTTC.

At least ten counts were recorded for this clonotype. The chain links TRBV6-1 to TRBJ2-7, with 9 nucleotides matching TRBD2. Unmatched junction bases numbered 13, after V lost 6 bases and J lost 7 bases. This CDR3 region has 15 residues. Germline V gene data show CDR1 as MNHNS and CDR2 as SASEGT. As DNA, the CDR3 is TGTGCCAGCAGCCACCCGAAGCGGGGGGTGTTGGAGCAGTACTTC. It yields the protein CASSHPKRGVLEQYF.

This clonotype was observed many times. CDR3 protein: CASGHGADYEQYF. Written as DNA, the CDR3 is TGTGCCAGCGGCCACGGGGCAGACTACGAGCAGTACTTC. This rearrangement joins TRBV11-2 to TRBJ2-7, with D perhaps TRBD1 or TRBD2 (5 bases each). This CDR3 is built from 13 residues. Germline V gene data show CDR1 as SGHAT and CDR2 as FQNNGV. V was shortened by 8 bases and J by 3 bases, with 14 bases between the two germline ends.

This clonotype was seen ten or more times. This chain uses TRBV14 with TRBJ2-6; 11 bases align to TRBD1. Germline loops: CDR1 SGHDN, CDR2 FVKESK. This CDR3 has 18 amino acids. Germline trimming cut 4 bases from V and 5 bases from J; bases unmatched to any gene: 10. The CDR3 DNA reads TGTGCCAGCAGCCTTTCGGGGACAGGGGGGGCTCGGGCCAACGTCCTGACTTTC. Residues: CASSLSGTGGARANVLTF. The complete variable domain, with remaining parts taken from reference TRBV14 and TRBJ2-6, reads EAGVTQFPSHSVIEKGQTVTLRCDPISGHDNLYWYRRVMGKEIKFLLHFVKESKQDESGMPNNRFLAERTGGTYSTLKVQPAELEDSGVYFCASSLSGTGGARANVLTFGAGSRLTVL.

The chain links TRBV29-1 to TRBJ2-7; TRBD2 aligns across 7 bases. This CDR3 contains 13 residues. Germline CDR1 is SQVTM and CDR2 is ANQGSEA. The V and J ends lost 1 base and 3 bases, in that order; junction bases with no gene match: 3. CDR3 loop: CSVEAREDYEQYF. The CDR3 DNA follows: TGCAGCGTTGAAGCCCGGGAGGACTACGAGCAGTACTTC.

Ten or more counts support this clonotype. CDR3 DNA sequence: TGCAGTGCTAGACCGGAATTGTCCTACGAGCAGTACTTC. Translated, it gives CSARPELSYEQYF. The chain is built from TRBV20-1 and TRBJ2-7; unclear D gene. Germline V gene lookup returns CDR1 DFQATT and CDR2 SNEGSKA (reference sequence). V was cut by 2 bases and J by 1 base, with 9 bases left in between. There are 13 residues in the CDR3.

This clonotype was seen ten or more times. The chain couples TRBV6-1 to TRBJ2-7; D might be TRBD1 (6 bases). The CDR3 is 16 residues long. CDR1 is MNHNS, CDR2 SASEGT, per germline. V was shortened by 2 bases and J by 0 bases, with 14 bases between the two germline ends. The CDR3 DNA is TGTGCCAGCAGTGAATTTTCAGGGGAATCCTCCTACGAGCAGTACTTC. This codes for CASSEFSGESSYEQYF.

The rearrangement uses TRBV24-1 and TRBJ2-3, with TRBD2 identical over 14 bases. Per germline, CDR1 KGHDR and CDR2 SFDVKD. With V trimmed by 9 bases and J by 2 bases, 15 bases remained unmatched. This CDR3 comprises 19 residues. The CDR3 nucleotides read TGTGCCACCCAAACCGGGACTAGCGGGAGAGGGGGGCCCACAGATACGCAGTATTTT. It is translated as CATQTGTSGRGGPTDTQYF.

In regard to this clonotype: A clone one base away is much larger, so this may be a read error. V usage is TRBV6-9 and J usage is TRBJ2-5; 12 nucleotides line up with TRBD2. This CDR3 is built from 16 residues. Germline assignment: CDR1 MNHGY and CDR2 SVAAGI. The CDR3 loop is CTSSYPRLAGDETQYF. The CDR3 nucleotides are TGTACCAGCAGTTACCCCCGACTAGCGGGGGATGAGACCCAGTACTTC.

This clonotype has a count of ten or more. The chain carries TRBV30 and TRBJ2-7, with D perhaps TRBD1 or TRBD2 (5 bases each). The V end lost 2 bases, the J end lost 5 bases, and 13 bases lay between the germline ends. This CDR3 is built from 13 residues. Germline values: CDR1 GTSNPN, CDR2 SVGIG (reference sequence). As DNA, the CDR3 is TGTGCCTGGAGTTGGAGAGGGGCGGACGAGCAGTACTTC. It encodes CAWSWRGADEQYF.

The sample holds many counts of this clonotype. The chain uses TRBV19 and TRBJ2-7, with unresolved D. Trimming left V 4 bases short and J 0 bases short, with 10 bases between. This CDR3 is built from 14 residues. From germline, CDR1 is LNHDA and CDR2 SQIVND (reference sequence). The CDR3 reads CASSTEFGSYEQYF. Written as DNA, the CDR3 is TGTGCCAGTAGTACCGAGTTTGGCTCCTACGAGCAGTACTTC.

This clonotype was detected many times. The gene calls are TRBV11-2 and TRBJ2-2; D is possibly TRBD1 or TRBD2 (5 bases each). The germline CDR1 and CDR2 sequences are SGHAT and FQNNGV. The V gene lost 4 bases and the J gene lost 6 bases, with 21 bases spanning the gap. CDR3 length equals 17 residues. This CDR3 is CASSSRWTEGIPGELFF. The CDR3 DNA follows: TGTGCCAGCAGCTCGCGATGGACTGAGGGGATCCCCGGGGAGCTGTTTTTT.

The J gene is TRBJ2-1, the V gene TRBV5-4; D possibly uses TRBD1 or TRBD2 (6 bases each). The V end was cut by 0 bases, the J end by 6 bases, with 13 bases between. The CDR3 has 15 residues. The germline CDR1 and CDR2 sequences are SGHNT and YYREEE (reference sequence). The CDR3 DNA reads TGTGCCAGCAGCTTGGGGGGGGCGACTCGCAATGAGCAGTTCTTC. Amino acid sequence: CASSLGGATRNEQFF.

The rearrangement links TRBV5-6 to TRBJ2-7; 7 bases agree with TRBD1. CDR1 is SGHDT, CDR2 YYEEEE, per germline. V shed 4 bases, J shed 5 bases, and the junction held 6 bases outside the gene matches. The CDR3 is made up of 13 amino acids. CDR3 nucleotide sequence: TGTGCCAGCAGCGCGAAGGGGGCCAACGAGCAGTACTTC. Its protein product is CASSAKGANEQYF.

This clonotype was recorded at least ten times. The CDR3 is CASRETSGSTDTQYF. As DNA, the CDR3 is TGTGCCAGCAGAGAGACTAGCGGGAGCACAGATACGCAGTATTTT. The V call is TRBV5-4, the J call TRBJ2-3, with 10 bases fitting TRBD2. The V and J ends lost 5 bases and 0 bases, in that order; junction bases with no gene match: 3. The CDR3 loop spans 15 amino acids. CDR1 and CDR2 (germline): SGHNT, YYREEE (reference sequence).

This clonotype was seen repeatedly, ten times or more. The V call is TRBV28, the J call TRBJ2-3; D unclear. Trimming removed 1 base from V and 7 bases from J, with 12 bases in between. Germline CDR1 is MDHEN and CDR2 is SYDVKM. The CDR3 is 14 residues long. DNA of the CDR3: TGTGCCAGCAGTTTATTGACCGCTCAGTATACGCAGTATTTT. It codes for CASSLLTAQYTQYF. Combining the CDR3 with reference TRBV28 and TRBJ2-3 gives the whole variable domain DVKVTQSSRYLVKRTGEKVFLECVQDMDHENMFWYRQDPGLGLRLIYFSYDVKMKEKGDIPEGYSVSREKKERFSLILESASTNQTSMYLCASSLLTAQYTQYFGPGTRLTVL.

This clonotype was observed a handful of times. The CDR3 nucleotides read TGCGCCAGCAGCTTGAGGACAGGGGGACACGAGCAGTACTTC. It yields the protein CASSLRTGGHEQYF. The chain has TRBV5-1 and TRBJ2-7; TRBD1 aligns across 10 bases. The germline V gene has CDR1 SGHRS and CDR2 YFSETQ. The CDR3 has 14 residues. V lost 1 base and J lost 5; bases outside the gene matches: 3.

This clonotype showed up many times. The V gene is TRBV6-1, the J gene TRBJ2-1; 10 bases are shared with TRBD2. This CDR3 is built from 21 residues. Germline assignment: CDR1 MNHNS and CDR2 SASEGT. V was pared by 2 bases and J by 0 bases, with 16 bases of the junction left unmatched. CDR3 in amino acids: CASSERGFSGGSFSSYNEQFF. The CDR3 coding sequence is TGTGCCAGCAGTGAACGTGGGTTTAGCGGGGGGTCATTTAGCTCCTACAATGAGCAGTTCTTC.

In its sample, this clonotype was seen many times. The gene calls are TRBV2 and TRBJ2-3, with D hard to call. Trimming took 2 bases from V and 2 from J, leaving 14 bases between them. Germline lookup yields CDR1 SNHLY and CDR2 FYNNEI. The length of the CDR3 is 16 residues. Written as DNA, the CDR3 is TGTGCCAGCAGTGAAACCGGAAACAGAGACACAGATACGCAGTATTTT. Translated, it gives CASSETGNRDTDTQYF.

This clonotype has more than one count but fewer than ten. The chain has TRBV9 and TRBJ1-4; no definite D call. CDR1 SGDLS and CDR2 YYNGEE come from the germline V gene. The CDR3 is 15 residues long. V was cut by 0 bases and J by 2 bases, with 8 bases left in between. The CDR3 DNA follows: TGTGCCAGCAGCGTAGGGGGAGTGACTAATGAAAAACTGTTTTTT. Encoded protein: CASSVGGVTNEKLFF.

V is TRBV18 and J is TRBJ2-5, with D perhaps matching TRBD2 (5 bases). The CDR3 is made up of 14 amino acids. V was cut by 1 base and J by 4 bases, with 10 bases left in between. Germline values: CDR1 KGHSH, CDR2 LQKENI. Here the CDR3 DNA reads TGTGCCAGCTCACCACAGTCTAGCCGAGAGACCCAGTACTTC. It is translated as CASSPQSSRETQYF.

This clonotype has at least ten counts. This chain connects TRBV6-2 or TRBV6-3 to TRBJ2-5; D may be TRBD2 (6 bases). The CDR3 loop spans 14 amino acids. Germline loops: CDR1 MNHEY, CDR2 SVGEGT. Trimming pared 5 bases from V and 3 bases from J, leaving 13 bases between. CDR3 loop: CASSPGGLKETQYF. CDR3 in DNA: TGTGCCAGCAGTCCCGGAGGGCTTAAAGAGACCCAGTACTTC.

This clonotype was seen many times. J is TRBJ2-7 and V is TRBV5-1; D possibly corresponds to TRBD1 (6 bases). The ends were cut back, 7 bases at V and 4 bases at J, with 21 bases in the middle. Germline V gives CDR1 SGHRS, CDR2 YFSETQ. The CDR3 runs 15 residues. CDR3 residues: CASLGAGAGRYEQYF. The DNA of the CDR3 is TGCGCCAGCTTAGGGGCAGGGGCAGGGCGGTACGAGCAGTACTTC.

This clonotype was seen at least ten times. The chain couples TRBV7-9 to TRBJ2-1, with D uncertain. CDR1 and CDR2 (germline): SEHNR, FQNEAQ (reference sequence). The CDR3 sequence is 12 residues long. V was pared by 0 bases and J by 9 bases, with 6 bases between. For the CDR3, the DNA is TGTGCCAGCAGCTTAGCCCGGGCTGAGCAGTTCTTC. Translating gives CASSLARAEQFF.

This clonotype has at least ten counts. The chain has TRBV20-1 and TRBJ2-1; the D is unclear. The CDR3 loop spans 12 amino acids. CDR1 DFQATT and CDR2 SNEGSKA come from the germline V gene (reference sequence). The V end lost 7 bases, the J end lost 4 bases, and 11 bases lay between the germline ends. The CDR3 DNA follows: TGCAGTGTTACGGCCGCGTACAATGAGCAGTTCTTC. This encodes CSVTAAYNEQFF.

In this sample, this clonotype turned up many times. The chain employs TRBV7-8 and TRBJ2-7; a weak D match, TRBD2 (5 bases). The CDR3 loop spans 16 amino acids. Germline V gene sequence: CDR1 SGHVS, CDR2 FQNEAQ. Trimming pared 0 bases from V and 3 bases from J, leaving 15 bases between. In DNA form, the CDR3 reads TGTGCCAGCAGCTTAGCGCGTTCCGGGATTGACTACGAGCAGTACTTC. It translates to CASSLARSGIDYEQYF.

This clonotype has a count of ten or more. CDR3 amino acids: CASSAGTGGRTGELFF. The CDR3 DNA sequence: TGTGCCAGCAGCGCCGGAACAGGGGGCCGAACCGGGGAGCTGTTTTTT. The V call is TRBV2, the J call TRBJ2-2, with 9 bases fitting TRBD1. Unmatched junction bases numbered 10, after V lost 6 bases and J lost 5 bases. The length of the CDR3 is 16 residues. CDR1 is SNHLY and CDR2 is FYNNEI in the germline V gene.

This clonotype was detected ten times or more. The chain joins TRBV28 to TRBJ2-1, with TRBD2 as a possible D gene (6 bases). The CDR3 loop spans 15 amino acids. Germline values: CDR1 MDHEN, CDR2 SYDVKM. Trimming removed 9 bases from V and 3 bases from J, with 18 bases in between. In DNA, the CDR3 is TGTGCCAGGGGGGGTACGGAAACTAACTACAATGAGCAGTTCTTC. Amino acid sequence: CARGGTETNYNEQFF.

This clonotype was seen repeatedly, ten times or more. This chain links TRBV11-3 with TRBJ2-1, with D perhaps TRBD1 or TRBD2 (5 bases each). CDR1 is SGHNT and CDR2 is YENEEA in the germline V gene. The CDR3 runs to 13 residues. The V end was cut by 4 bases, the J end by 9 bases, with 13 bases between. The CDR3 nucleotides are TGTGCCAGCAGCTCACCTACGGGACCTGAGCAGTTCTTC. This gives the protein CASSSPTGPEQFF.

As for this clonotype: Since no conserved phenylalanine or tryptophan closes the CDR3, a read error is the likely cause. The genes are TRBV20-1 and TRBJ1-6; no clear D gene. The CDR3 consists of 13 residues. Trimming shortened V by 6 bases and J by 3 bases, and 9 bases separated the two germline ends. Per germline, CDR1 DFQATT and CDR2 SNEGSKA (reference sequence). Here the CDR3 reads CSAKAGYNSPLHL. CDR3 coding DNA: TGCAGTGCCAAAGCGGGCTATAATTCACCCCTCCACCTT.